A single sample gave rise to the 20 T cell receptor beta chains below, sequenced in a study of OX40 agonist ivuxolimab in advanced cancers. The library was produced with the immunoSEQ multiplex PCR assay. Drawn from immuneACCESS, this table holds only the in-frame rearrangements with V and J called that TCRdb kept. Clones are partly lost; checked studies trace under half to an unresolved V gene and leave the rest unexplained. Here the sample has about 120,000 clones; around 89% occur a single time. Around 0.53% of the sample goes to the ten largest clones. The specimen was CD4+ or CD8+ T cells sorted from blood, collected in a trial of the OX40 agonist ivuxolimab. The receptors here all came from an adult with an advanced solid tumor such as melanoma, head and neck, liver or kidney cancer.

CDR3 amino acids: CASSDSYRGPQPQHF. The DNA for the CDR3 is TGTGCCAGCAGTGATTCCTACAGGGGGCCTCAGCCCCAGCATTTT. The chain carries TRBV6-4 and TRBJ1-5, with 9 bases lining up with TRBD1. The CDR3 is 15 residues long. Per the germline V gene, CDR1 is MRHNA and CDR2 is SNTAGT. V lost 3 bases to trimming and J lost 6 bases; unmatched junction nucleotides: 6.

CDR3 in amino acids: CAWSHRARDNSPLHF. The CDR3 nucleotides read TGTGCCTGGAGTCACCGGGCCCGCGATAATTCACCCCTCCACTTT. The rearrangement links TRBV30 to TRBJ1-6; D gene unclear. Germline V gene data show CDR1 as GTSNPN and CDR2 as SVGIG (reference sequence). There are 15 residues in the CDR3. V was pared by 2 bases and J by 5 bases, with 13 bases between.

The chain links TRBV4-3 to TRBJ2-7; D may correspond to TRBD1 or TRBD2 (6 bases each). V was cut by 4 bases and J by 2 bases, with 21 bases left in between. Germline V CDR1 and CDR2: LGHNA, YSLEER. The CDR3 covers 17 residues. CDR3 sequence: CASSPQARGPGTYEQYF. The CDR3 DNA reads as TGCGCCAGCAGCCCGCAAGCCCGGGGGCCCGGAACCTACGAGCAGTACTTC.

This chain joins TRBV4-2 and TRBJ2-1; 8 bases are shared with TRBD1. Germline trimming cut 1 base from V and 8 bases from J; bases unmatched to any gene: 4. This CDR3 comprises 14 residues. Germline CDR1 reads LGHNA; CDR2 reads YNFKEQ. The CDR3 coding sequence is TGTGCCAGCAGCCAAGGCAACAGGGGGGATGAGCAGTTCTTC. This translates into CASSQGNRGDEQFF.

The V and J genes are TRBV19 and TRBJ2-2; D is uncertain. This CDR3 is 14 amino acids long. V lost 3 bases and J lost 0, with 5 bases in between. The V gene's germline CDR1 is LNHDA and CDR2 SQIVND (reference sequence). CDR3 sequence reads: CASSMDPNTGELFF. The CDR3 DNA follows: TGTGCCAGTAGTATGGACCCGAACACCGGGGAGCTGTTTTTT.

V usage is TRBV20-1 and J usage is TRBJ1-1; 7 nucleotides agree with TRBD1. V dropped 3 bases and J dropped 8; count of bases not matched to a gene: 3. The CDR3 is 11 residues long. Germline lookup yields CDR1 DFQATT and CDR2 SNEGSKA (reference sequence). This chain's CDR3 is CSASRQGEAFF. The DNA of the CDR3 is TGCAGTGCTAGTAGACAGGGAGAAGCTTTCTTT.

This clone was detected a few times. The chain has TRBV27 and TRBJ1-5; D gene uncertain. The CDR3 runs 13 residues. Germline loops: CDR1 MNHEY, CDR2 SMNVEV (reference sequence). V dropped 4 bases and J dropped 2 bases, with 6 bases sitting between them. CDR3 sequence (DNA): TGTGCCAGCAGTTCAAGGGGCAATCAGCCCCAGCATTTT. It translates to CASSSRGNQPQHF.

The gene calls are TRBV28 and TRBJ1-1; D call uncertain. The germline V and J ends were trimmed by 11 bases and 1 base, with 14 bases remaining between them. The CDR3 runs 13 residues. The germline V gene has CDR1 MDHEN and CDR2 SYDVKM. The CDR3: CAGIGRTNTEAFF. The CDR3 DNA reads as TGTGCCGGAATCGGACGGACGAACACTGAAGCTTTCTTT.

The chain links TRBV4-3 to TRBJ2-7; D gene unclear. With 10 bases removed from V and 3 bases from J, the gap between germline ends came to 16 bases. This CDR3 is 13 amino acids long. Germline-derived CDR1 and CDR2 are LGHNA and YSLEER. This chain's CDR3 is CATSPEWGYEQYF. CDR3 DNA: TGCGCCACCTCCCCGGAATGGGGCTACGAGCAGTACTTC.

The rearrangement links TRBV7-6 to TRBJ2-5; 10 nucleotides align to TRBD2. Germline assignment: CDR1 SGHVS and CDR2 FNYEAQ. Trimming at V came to 3 bases and at J to 2 bases, leaving 3 bases not matched to a gene. This CDR3 region has 15 residues. The CDR3 DNA reads as TGTGCCAGCAGCTTCTGGACTAGCGGTCAAGAGACCCAGTACTTC. Translated: CASSFWTSGQETQYF.

This chain uses TRBV28 with TRBJ2-1; perhaps TRBD2 as D (5 bases). Germline CDR1 reads MDHEN; CDR2 reads SYDVKM. The CDR3 consists of 13 residues. Trimming took 7 bases from V and 8 from J, leaving 15 bases between them. The CDR3, as DNA: TGTGCCAGCAAGAGAGGGCCTTTAGATGAGCAGTTCTTC. As protein: CASKRGPLDEQFF.

The chain has TRBV30 and TRBJ1-2; D ambiguous. Trimming stripped 0 bases from V and 6 bases from J, with 17 bases between. The CDR3 is 15 residues long. Germline CDR1 GTSNPN, CDR2 SVGIG (reference sequence). The CDR3 region is CAWSVLTGSLHGYTF. CDR3 DNA: TGTGCCTGGAGTGTTTTGACGGGTTCGTTGCATGGCTACACCTTC.

The V and J genes are TRBV19 and TRBJ1-2; 7 positions match TRBD1. The CDR3 sequence is 14 residues long. After removal of 7 bases from V and 8 bases from J, the junction contained 13 bases not matched to a gene. The germline V gene encodes CDR1 LNHDA and CDR2 SQIVND (reference sequence). This chain's CDR3 is CASTSSQGQRGYTF. The CDR3 DNA follows: TGTGCCAGTACCTCGAGCCAGGGACAGAGGGGCTACACCTTC.

This clone was seen just once. The gene calls are TRBV30 and TRBJ1-4; D gene unclear. V was trimmed by 0 bases and J by 12 bases, leaving 11 bases between them. CDR3 length: 12 residues. Germline loops: CDR1 GTSNPN, CDR2 SVGIG (reference sequence). CDR3 DNA sequence: TGTGCCTGGAGTGTAACTAGGGTAGAACTGTTTTTT. Translation: CAWSVTRVELFF.

The chain joins TRBV19 to TRBJ2-5; 12 bases are a match to TRBD2. V lost 9 bases to trimming and J lost 3 bases; unmatched junction nucleotides: 8. CDR1 and CDR2 (germline): LNHDA, SQIVND (reference sequence). The CDR3 extends over 15 amino acids. The chain's CDR3 is CASRGLAGSKETQYF. CDR3 DNA sequence: TGTGCCAGCCGAGGACTAGCGGGGTCTAAAGAGACCCAGTACTTC.

The genes are TRBV6-1 and TRBJ1-1; a weak D match, TRBD1 (5 bases). V gave up 6 bases and J gave up 2 bases, with 13 bases separating them. The CDR3 consists of 14 residues. The V gene's germline CDR1 is MNHNS and CDR2 SASEGT. The DNA of the CDR3 is TGTGCCAGCAGGGGGGGACGGGACAACACTGAAGCTTTCTTT. This sequence encodes CASRGGRDNTEAFF.

This clone was detected a few times. This chain connects TRBV19 to TRBJ1-3; no clear D. Trimming stripped 2 bases from V and 0 bases from J, with 11 bases between. Germline lookup yields CDR1 LNHDA and CDR2 SQIVND (reference sequence). This CDR3 is built from 16 residues. CDR3 in DNA: TGTGCCAGTAGTATACTGGACGCACGCTCTGGAAACACCATATATTTT. It specifies CASSILDARSGNTIYF.

The rearrangement links TRBV11-3 to TRBJ2-3; 8 nucleotides match TRBD1. This CDR3 region has 14 residues. V dropped 2 bases and J dropped 4; count of bases not matched to a gene: 2. CDR1 is SGHNT and CDR2 is YENEEA in the germline V gene. CDR3 sequence: CASSLTDRADTQYF. The CDR3 nucleotides are TGTGCCAGCAGCTTAACGGACAGGGCAGATACGCAGTATTTT.

The rearrangement uses TRBV19 and TRBJ2-1; 10 positions agree with TRBD1. This CDR3 region has 16 residues. The trim removed 6 bases at V and 4 bases at J, leaving 9 bases unmatched. Germline V lookup: CDR1 LNHDA, CDR2 SQIVND (reference sequence). CDR3 sequence reads: CASRSPDRGIYNEQFF. Written as DNA, the CDR3 is TGTGCCAGTAGATCTCCGGACAGGGGGATTTACAATGAGCAGTTCTTC.

The chain has TRBV15 and TRBJ2-5, with a tentative D call TRBD2 (8 bases). The CDR3 is 17 residues long. The V gene lost 2 bases and the J gene lost 5 bases, with 21 bases spanning the gap. Germline V gene sequence: CDR1 LNHNV, CDR2 YYDKDF (reference sequence). CDR3 sequence reads: CATSRPTRQGLGETQYF. For the CDR3, the DNA is TGTGCCACCAGCAGACCGACCCGACAGGGACTAGGGGAGACCCAGTACTTC.